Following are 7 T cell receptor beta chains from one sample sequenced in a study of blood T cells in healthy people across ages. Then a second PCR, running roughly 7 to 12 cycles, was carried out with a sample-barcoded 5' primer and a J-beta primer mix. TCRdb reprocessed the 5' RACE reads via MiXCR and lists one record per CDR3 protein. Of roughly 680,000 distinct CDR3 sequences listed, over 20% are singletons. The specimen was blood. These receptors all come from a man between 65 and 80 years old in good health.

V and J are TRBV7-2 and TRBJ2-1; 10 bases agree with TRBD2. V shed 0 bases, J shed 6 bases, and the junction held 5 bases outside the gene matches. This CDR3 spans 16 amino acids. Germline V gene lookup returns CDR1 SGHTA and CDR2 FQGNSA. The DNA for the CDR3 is TGTGCCAGCAGCTTAGCTGAGCGGGAGGGCCTCAATGAGCAGTTCTTC. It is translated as CASSLAEREGLNEQFF.

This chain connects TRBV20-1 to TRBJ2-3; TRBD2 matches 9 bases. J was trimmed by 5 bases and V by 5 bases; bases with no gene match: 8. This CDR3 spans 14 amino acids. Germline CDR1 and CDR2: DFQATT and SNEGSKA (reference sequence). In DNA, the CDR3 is TGCAGTGCTCCACTACAGACTAGCGGAGATACGCAGTATTTT. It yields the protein CSAPLQTSGDTQYF.

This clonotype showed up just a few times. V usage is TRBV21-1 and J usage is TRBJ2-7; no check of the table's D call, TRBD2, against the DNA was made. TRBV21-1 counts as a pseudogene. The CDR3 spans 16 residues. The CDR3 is CASPVSGGGNGCEQYF. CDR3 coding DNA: TGTGCCAGCCCTGTTTCCGGGGGAGGGAATGGTTGCGAGCAGTACTTC.

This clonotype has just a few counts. The CDR3 here is CSVDGTGGGTYEQYF. CDR3 bases: TGCAGCGTTGATGGGACAGGTGGAGGTACCTACGAGCAGTACTTC. The chain employs TRBV29-1 and TRBJ2-7, with 8 bases aligning to TRBD1. V shed 3 bases, J shed 2 bases, and the junction held 9 bases outside the gene matches. CDR3 length: 15 amino acids. Germline CDR1 and CDR2: SQVTM and ANQGSEA.

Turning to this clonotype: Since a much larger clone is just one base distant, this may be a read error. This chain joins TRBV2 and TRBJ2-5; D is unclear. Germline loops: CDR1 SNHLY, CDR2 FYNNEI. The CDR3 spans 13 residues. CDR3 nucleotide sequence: TGTACCAGCACCGTGGGCATCCAAGAGACCCAGTACTTC. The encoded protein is CTSTVGIQETQYF.

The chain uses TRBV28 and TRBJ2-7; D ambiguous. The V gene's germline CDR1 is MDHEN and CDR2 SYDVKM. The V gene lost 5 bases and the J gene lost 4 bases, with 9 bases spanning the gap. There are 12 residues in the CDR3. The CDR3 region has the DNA TGTGCCAGCAGTATCCAGAAGTACGAGCAGTACTTC. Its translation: CASSIQKYEQYF.

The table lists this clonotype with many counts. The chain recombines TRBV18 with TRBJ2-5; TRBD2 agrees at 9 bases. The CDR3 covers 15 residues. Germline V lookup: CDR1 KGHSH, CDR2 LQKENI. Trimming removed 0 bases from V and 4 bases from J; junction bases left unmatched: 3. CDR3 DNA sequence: TGTGCCAGCTCACCACCAAGCGGGAGGAGAGAGACCCAGTACTTC. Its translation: CASSPPSGRRETQYF. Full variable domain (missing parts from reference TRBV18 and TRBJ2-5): NAGVMQNPRHLVRRRGQEARLRCSPMKGHSHVYWYRQLPEEGLKFMVYLQKENIIDESGMPKERFSAEFPKEGPSILRIQQVVRGDSAAYFCASSPPSGRRETQYFGPGTRLLVL.